These T cell receptor beta chains were read from a single sample in a study of blood T cell repertoires in COVID-19. Profiling relied on immunoSEQ multiplex PCR, and the TCRdb table lists in-frame clones only, not all of them. There are some 200,000 clones in the sample; approximately 82% occur only once, and 6.5% to 7% lies in the top ten. Input material: peripheral blood. The receptor set was obtained from a human donor with acute or convalescent COVID-19. The donor label of this sample is uncertain. The CDR3 runs from the conserved cysteine through the conserved F or W. A D gene is named only where the DNA matches it firmly. For some rows the clone size is stated as once, few or many, or as a class when expanded; others skip it.

cdr3_aa: CASSGGTGVVFVDEQYF
cdr3_nt: TGTGCCAGCAGTGGCGGGACAGGGGTCGTCTTCGTGGACGAGCAGTACTTC
clone_size: -
v_call: TRBV25-1
d_call: TRBD1
j_call: TRBJ2-7

cdr3_aa: CASSFPGEQYF
cdr3_nt: TGTGCCAGCAGTTTCCCGGGGGAGCAGTACTTC
clone_size: -
v_call: TRBV6-2/TRBV6-3
d_call: -
j_call: TRBJ2-7

cdr3_aa: CAWSVGPTGGSSPLHF
cdr3_nt: TGTGCCTGGAGTGTGGGGCCCACAGGGGGTTCTTCACCCCTCCACTTT
clone_size: -
v_call: TRBV30
d_call: TRBD1
j_call: TRBJ1-6

cdr3_aa: CASSQVVQGASTF
cdr3_nt: TGCGCCAGCAGCCAAGTTGTTCAGGGGGCCTCCACCTTC
clone_size: -
v_call: TRBV4-3
d_call: TRBD1
j_call: TRBJ1-2

cdr3_aa: CASSLLPGTGDNEKLFF
cdr3_nt: TGTGCCAGCTCACTACTACCTGGGACAGGCGATAATGAAAAACTGTTTTTT
clone_size: once
v_call: TRBV18
d_call: TRBD1
j_call: TRBJ1-4

cdr3_aa: CASSLRLAGGDRSYEQYF
cdr3_nt: TGTGCCAGCAGTCTGAGACTAGCGGGAGGGGATCGCTCCTACGAGCAGTACTTC
clone_size: -
v_call: TRBV6-6
d_call: TRBD2
j_call: TRBJ2-7

cdr3_aa: CASYPGGPKETQYF
cdr3_nt: TGCGCTTCCTACCCAGGGGGCCCCAAAGAGACCCAGTACTTC
clone_size: -
v_call: TRBV5-1
d_call: TRBD1
j_call: TRBJ2-5

cdr3_aa: CASSPSTGTSSLGEQFF
cdr3_nt: TGCGCCAGCAGCCCCTCGACCGGGACTAGCTCCCTCGGTGAGCAGTTCTTC
clone_size: once
v_call: TRBV4-3
d_call: TRBD2
j_call: TRBJ2-1

cdr3_aa: CASSWSLAAQETQYF
cdr3_nt: TGTGCCAGCAGTTGGTCACTAGCGGCCCAAGAGACCCAGTACTTC
clone_size: -
v_call: TRBV27
d_call: TRBD2
j_call: TRBJ2-5

cdr3_aa: CASSLAAGSYNYGYTF
cdr3_nt: TGTGCCAGCAGCTTGGCGGCGGGATCGTATAACTATGGCTACACCTTC
clone_size: -
v_call: TRBV5-6
d_call: -
j_call: TRBJ1-2

cdr3_aa: CASTLSGGRVDEQFF
cdr3_nt: TGTGCCAGTACCCTTAGTGGCGGGAGAGTGGATGAGCAGTTCTTC
clone_size: -
v_call: TRBV19
d_call: TRBD2
j_call: TRBJ2-1

cdr3_aa: CASSQDTGGNQPQHF
cdr3_nt: TGCGCCAGCAGCCAAGATACGGGGGGCAATCAGCCCCAGCATTTT
clone_size: -
v_call: TRBV4-3
d_call: -
j_call: TRBJ1-5

cdr3_aa: CASSPKLAGGNNEQFF
cdr3_nt: TGCGCCAGCAGCCCCAAACTAGCGGGAGGGAACAATGAGCAGTTCTTC
clone_size: -
v_call: TRBV5-1
d_call: TRBD2
j_call: TRBJ2-1

cdr3_aa: CASSPQTGGNYEQYF
cdr3_nt: TGTGCCAGCAGCCCGCAGACAGGGGGAAACTACGAGCAGTACTTC
clone_size: -
v_call: TRBV7-6
d_call: TRBD1
j_call: TRBJ2-7

cdr3_aa: CASSSWTGGESLHF
cdr3_nt: TGTGCCAGTAGTTCCTGGACCGGGGGTGAATCCCTCCACTTT
clone_size: -
v_call: TRBV19
d_call: -
j_call: TRBJ1-6

cdr3_aa: CASSVGLAGVTGELFF
cdr3_nt: TGTGCCAGCAGCGTAGGACTAGCGGGAGTCACCGGGGAGCTGTTTTTT
clone_size: -
v_call: TRBV9
d_call: TRBD2
j_call: TRBJ2-2

cdr3_aa: CASSESRTLTYNEQFF
cdr3_nt: TGCGCCAGCAGTGAGTCCCGGACACTGACCTACAATGAGCAGTTCTTC
clone_size: -
v_call: TRBV10-1
d_call: -
j_call: TRBJ2-1

cdr3_aa: CASSVDGQKETQYF
cdr3_nt: TGTGCCAGCAGCGTCGACGGACAGAAAGAGACCCAGTACTTC
clone_size: -
v_call: TRBV9
d_call: -
j_call: TRBJ2-5

cdr3_aa: CASSTQGRATNEKLFF
cdr3_nt: TGTGCCAGTAGTACTCAGGGGCGTGCAACTAATGAAAAACTGTTTTTT
clone_size: -
v_call: TRBV19
d_call: -
j_call: TRBJ1-4

cdr3_aa: CATRPHSHYGYTF
cdr3_nt: TGTGCCACCCGCCCCCACAGCCACTATGGCTACACCTTC
clone_size: -
v_call: TRBV19
d_call: -
j_call: TRBJ1-2

cdr3_aa: CASSNSGRGDNQPQHF
cdr3_nt: TGTGCCAGCAGCAACTCTGGAAGGGGTGACAATCAGCCCCAGCATTTT
clone_size: -
v_call: TRBV21-1
d_call: -
j_call: TRBJ1-5

cdr3_aa: CASSLGLSGRPNNEQFF
cdr3_nt: TGCGCCAGCAGCTTGGGCCTTAGCGGGAGGCCCAACAATGAGCAGTTCTTC
clone_size: -
v_call: TRBV5-1
d_call: TRBD2
j_call: TRBJ2-1

cdr3_aa: CASSFDRRGEKLFF
cdr3_nt: TGCGCCAGCAGTTTTGATCGGCGGGGCGAAAAACTGTTTTTT
clone_size: -
v_call: TRBV10-1
d_call: -
j_call: TRBJ1-4

cdr3_aa: CASSLSDRGYGYTF
cdr3_nt: TGTGCCAGCAGTTTATCGGACAGGGGCTATGGCTACACCTTC
clone_size: -
v_call: TRBV28
d_call: TRBD1
j_call: TRBJ1-2

cdr3_aa: CASSPTSGRATEQYF
cdr3_nt: TGTGCCAGCAGCCCAACTAGCGGGAGGGCAACCGAGCAGTACTTC
clone_size: -
v_call: TRBV7-2
d_call: TRBD2
j_call: TRBJ2-7

cdr3_aa: CASSLELAGEGPYEQYF
cdr3_nt: TGCGCCAGCAGCTTGGAGCTAGCGGGAGAAGGTCCCTACGAGCAGTACTTC
clone_size: -
v_call: TRBV5-1
d_call: TRBD2
j_call: TRBJ2-7

cdr3_aa: CARSPTIAGYSYNEQFF
cdr3_nt: TGTGCCAGAAGCCCTACCATAGCGGGGTACTCCTACAATGAGCAGTTCTTC
clone_size: once
v_call: TRBV5-3
d_call: TRBD2
j_call: TRBJ2-1

cdr3_aa: CASSFSRSPGYTF
cdr3_nt: TGTGCCAGCAGCTTTTCGAGATCCCCAGGCTACACCTTC
clone_size: -
v_call: TRBV5-6
d_call: -
j_call: TRBJ1-2

cdr3_aa: CASSPGTGKNEQYF
cdr3_nt: TGTGCCAGCAGCCCCGGGACAGGGAAAAACGAGCAGTACTTC
clone_size: -
v_call: TRBV7-8
d_call: TRBD1
j_call: TRBJ2-7

cdr3_aa: CASGKGLAGGNEQYF
cdr3_nt: TGCGCCAGCGGGAAGGGACTAGCGGGAGGTAATGAGCAGTACTTC
clone_size: -
v_call: TRBV10-1
d_call: TRBD2
j_call: TRBJ2-7

cdr3_aa: CASSLSTGGWTEAFF
cdr3_nt: TGTGCCAGCTCACTCTCGACAGGGGGATGGACTGAAGCTTTCTTT
clone_size: -
v_call: TRBV18
d_call: TRBD1
j_call: TRBJ1-1

cdr3_aa: CASGGNQPQHF
cdr3_nt: TGTGCCAGCGGAGGGAATCAGCCCCAGCATTTT
clone_size: few
v_call: TRBV2
d_call: -
j_call: TRBJ1-5